This TCR beta chain comes out of a study of PD-1 blockade in mismatch repair-deficient tumors (TCRdb year 2017). Broadly, across the study: Between late 2013 and 2016, some 92 consecutive patients with 11 to 12 mismatch repair-deficient cancer types, all previously treated and progressing, were enrolled in the trial. Deep sequencing of TCR CDR3 regions was used to track tumor-associated T cell clones in peripheral blood of patients responding to PD-1 blockade.

For every enrolled patient, mismatch repair deficiency was confirmed by either polymerase chain reaction or immunohistochemistry. TCR sequencing was carried out for three patients who responded to pembrolizumab therapy. In the phase II trial, pembrolizumab PD-1 blockade was tested prospectively in advanced mismatch repair-deficient cancers, no matter which tissue of origin the cancers came from. Peripheral blood T cell samples were collected serially, before PD-1 blockade began and at several time points afterward. Blood sampling time points were reported as weeks after the first dose of pembrolizumab. To prepare the library, the immunoSEQ multiplex PCR assay was applied. The immuneACCESS repertoire file appears here via TCRdb, limited to in-frame rearrangements. These files lack a portion of the clones; in checked studies, under half of the deficit traces to unresolved V genes, and the cause of the others is not known. The sample yields 40,000 or so clones; 70% to 80% were counted once. Approximately 22% of the sample lies in the top ten.

Points on this clone: What antigen it recognizes has not been identified. Base-call qualities are not available, and no considerably larger clone is one nucleotide away.

Relative to germline, V is 8 bases shorter and J is 0 bases shorter, with 14 bases between their ends. Based on the germline V gene (reference sequence), the CDR1 and CDR2 sequences are MNHNY and SVGAGI. The CDR3 starts with the cysteine, ends with the phenylalanine, and has 15 residues. The entry retains the CDR3 DNA only, 45 bases that are in frame from base 1. The paper's findings and limits, for the study overall: Clones residing in the tumor, which were often undetectable in blood before treatment, expanded quickly after pembrolizumab and then contracted, generally before radiologic responses.

In this chain, TRBV6-6 is recombined with TRBJ1-5; the D segment could be TRBD1, given 5 matching bases. The material sequenced was peripheral blood, taken 4 weeks after starting pembrolizumab. The sequence came from an adult with mismatch repair-deficient cancer. CDR3 sequence: CASRLGRNSNQPQHF. The nucleotide sequence is given as TGTGCCAGCCGTCTGGGACGGAATAGCAATCAGCCCCAGCATTTT.